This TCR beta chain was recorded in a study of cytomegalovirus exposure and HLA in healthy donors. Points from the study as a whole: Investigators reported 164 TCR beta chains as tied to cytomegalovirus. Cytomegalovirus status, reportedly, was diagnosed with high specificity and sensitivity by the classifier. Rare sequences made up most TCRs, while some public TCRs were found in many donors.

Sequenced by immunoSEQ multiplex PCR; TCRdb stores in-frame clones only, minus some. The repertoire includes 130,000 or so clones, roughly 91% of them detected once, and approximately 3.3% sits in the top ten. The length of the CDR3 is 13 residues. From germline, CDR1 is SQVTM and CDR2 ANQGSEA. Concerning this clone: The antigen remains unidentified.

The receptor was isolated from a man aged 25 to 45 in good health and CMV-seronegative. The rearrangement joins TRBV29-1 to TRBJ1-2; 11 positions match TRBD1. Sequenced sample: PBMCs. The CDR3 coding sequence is TGCGGTGCGGGGACAGGGGGACGTTATGGCTACACCTTC. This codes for CGAGTGGRYGYTF.